Presented here are 26 T cell receptor beta chains from one specimen sequenced in a study of cytomegalovirus exposure and HLA in healthy donors. Primers for the PCR totalled 60 Vbeta and 13 Jbeta. Clones were sequenced by immunoSEQ multiplex PCR, and TCRdb holds only the in-frame ones, with some missing. The sample includes approximately 220,000 clones, over 75% of them seen just once. The sequenced sample consisted of PBMCs. The receptors were sampled from a girl aged 2-10 years in good health and CMV-seronegative.

The V gene is TRBV6-5, the J gene TRBJ2-7, with 8 nucleotides matching TRBD2. V lost 2 bases to trimming and J lost 2 bases; unmatched junction nucleotides: 5. Germline V gives CDR1 MNHEY, CDR2 SVGAGI. This CDR3 has 15 residues. The CDR3: CASSYREGSPYEQYF. The CDR3 DNA sequence: TGTGCCAGCAGTTACCGGGAGGGGTCCCCCTACGAGCAGTACTTC.

The chain uses TRBV27 and TRBJ2-7; D unresolved. The CDR3 spans 14 residues. The ends were cut back, 3 bases at V and 0 bases at J, with 9 bases in the middle. CDR1 and CDR2 from the germline V gene are MNHEY and SMNVEV (reference sequence). The chain's CDR3 is CASSFQAVSYEQYF. CDR3 in DNA: TGTGCCAGCAGTTTTCAGGCAGTCTCCTACGAGCAGTACTTC.

The J gene is TRBJ2-3, the V gene TRBV27; tentative D call: TRBD2 (5 bases). In germline, CDR1 is MNHEY, CDR2 SMNVEV (reference sequence). V was pared by 2 bases and J by 6 bases, with 9 bases between. The CDR3 length is 13 residues. In DNA form, the CDR3 reads TGTGCCAGCAGTTTACGTGAGGGCGATACGCAGTATTTT. It yields the protein CASSLREGDTQYF.

The CDR3 sequence: CATIVSTRLESYEQYF. CDR3 bases: TGTGCCACCATAGTATCCACGAGACTAGAGTCCTACGAGCAGTACTTC. This chain links TRBV2 with TRBJ2-7, with a weak D call TRBD2 (6 bases). There are 16 residues in the CDR3. V gave up 10 bases and J gave up 1 base, with 23 bases separating them. Germline values: CDR1 SNHLY, CDR2 FYNNEI.

The CDR3 sequence: CSVRTGGIIEAFF. The CDR3 DNA follows: TGCAGCGTGAGGACAGGGGGCATCATTGAAGCTTTCTTT. This rearrangement joins TRBV29-1 to TRBJ1-1; 11 bases align to TRBD1. The V segment lost 6 bases and the J segment 7 bases; nucleotides outside the gene matches: 7. Germline CDR1 reads SQVTM; CDR2 reads ANQGSEA. This CDR3 contains 13 residues.

The chain has TRBV2 and TRBJ2-7; 11 nucleotides align to TRBD1. The V segment lost 4 bases and the J segment 8 bases; nucleotides outside the gene matches: 4. The CDR3 runs 13 residues. The germline gives CDR1 SNHLY, CDR2 FYNNEI. The CDR3 nucleotides are TGTGCCAGCAGTGGGGGGACAGGGGGTAAGCAGTACTTC. Its protein is CASSGGTGGKQYF.

This rearrangement joins TRBV2 to TRBJ1-6; 8 nucleotides agree with TRBD1. The length of the CDR3 is 15 residues. After removal of 10 bases from V and 2 bases from J, the junction contained 7 bases not matched to a gene. The germline V gene encodes CDR1 SNHLY and CDR2 FYNNEI. The CDR3 reads CANFRQGPYNSPLHF. CDR3 nucleotide sequence: TGTGCCAACTTCCGACAGGGGCCCTATAATTCACCCCTCCACTTT.

The chain carries TRBV20-1 and TRBJ1-1; D is uncertain. Trimming took off 4 bases at V and 4 bases at J, with 7 bases between the two ends. The CDR3 spans 11 residues. The germline V gene has CDR1 DFQATT and CDR2 SNEGSKA (reference sequence). The CDR3 DNA reads as TGCAGTGCTACGGAGAGCACTGAAGCTTTCTTT. It codes for CSATESTEAFF.

The rearrangement joins TRBV2 to TRBJ2-4, with D tentatively TRBD2 (6 bases). Germline V CDR1 and CDR2: SNHLY, FYNNEI. The CDR3 extends over 14 amino acids. V was pared by 6 bases and J by 8 bases, with 17 bases between. The DNA of the CDR3 is TGTGCCAGCAGACCTGTGGGGTCGGGGGACATTCAGTACTTC. The encoded protein is CASRPVGSGDIQYF.

This clone turned up a few times. V is TRBV5-1 and J is TRBJ1-2; 7 bases align to TRBD1. V lost 7 bases, J lost 4 bases, and 7 bases stayed unmatched. The CDR3 is 13 residues long. The V gene's germline CDR1 is SGHRS and CDR2 YFSETQ. The CDR3 loop is CASRTGETYGYTF. CDR3 coding DNA: TGCGCCAGCCGGACAGGCGAAACCTATGGCTACACCTTC.

As DNA, the CDR3 is TGTGCCAGCAGCTTAGGACTAGCGGGAGGAGCGCAGTTCTTC. It is translated as CASSLGLAGGAQFF. The chain is built from TRBV7-7 and TRBJ2-1; TRBD2 agrees at 13 bases. CDR1 and CDR2 (germline): SSHAT, FNYEAQ (reference sequence). The CDR3 contains 14 residues. The ends lost 1 base at V and 12 bases at J; junction bases unmatched: 3.

The chain carries TRBV27 and TRBJ2-7, with D perhaps TRBD1 (6 bases). Germline loops: CDR1 MNHEY, CDR2 SMNVEV (reference sequence). This CDR3 has 14 amino acids. V dropped 5 bases and J dropped 4 bases, with 15 bases sitting between them. CDR3 DNA sequence: TGTGCCAGCAGTCGAACAGGGTTGATATACGAGCAGTACTTC. Amino acids: CASSRTGLIYEQYF.

The chain couples TRBV6-1 to TRBJ2-3; 7 bases are a match to TRBD2. The germline V gene has CDR1 MNHNS and CDR2 SASEGT. Losses at the gene ends were 1 base for V and 0 bases for J; bases not matched to a gene: 7. The CDR3 runs to 17 residues. CDR3 in DNA: TGTGCCAGCAGTGAAGATTGGGGGGGTTCTAGCACAGATACGCAGTATTTT. It translates to CASSEDWGGSSTDTQYF.

J is TRBJ1-1 and V is TRBV5-1, with D unclear. This CDR3 contains 14 residues. V dropped 7 bases and J dropped 0 bases, with 13 bases sitting between them. The germline CDR1 and CDR2 sequences are SGHRS and YFSETQ. The CDR3 sequence: CASHDRGVNTEAFF. The DNA of the CDR3 is TGCGCCAGCCACGATCGGGGTGTGAACACTGAAGCTTTCTTT.

The J gene is TRBJ1-1, the V gene TRBV6-5; D not certain. In germline, CDR1 is MNHEY, CDR2 SVGAGI. V was clipped by 7 bases and J by 4 bases, with 10 bases between them. The CDR3 is made up of 12 amino acids. In nucleotides, the CDR3 is TGTGCCAGCAAATCGGGAGGCACTGAAGCTTTCTTT. It is translated as CASKSGGTEAFF.

The rearrangement uses TRBV7-9 and TRBJ2-1, with D unclear. The CDR3 consists of 12 residues. V lost 4 bases and J lost 3, with 4 bases in between. Germline values: CDR1 SEHNR, CDR2 FQNEAQ (reference sequence). CDR3 protein: CASSSHYNEQFF. CDR3 DNA sequence: TGTGCCAGCAGCTCACACTACAATGAGCAGTTCTTC. Filled out from reference TRBV7-9 and TRBJ2-1, the complete variable domain reads DTGVSQNPRHKITKRGQNVTFRCDPISEHNRLYWYRQTLGQGPEFLTYFQNEAQLEKSRLLSDRFSAERPKGSFSTLEIQRTEQGDSAMYLCASSSHYNEQFFGPGTRLTVL.

The rearrangement links TRBV18 to TRBJ2-5; D remains unclear. This CDR3 has 14 amino acids. The germline CDR1 and CDR2 sequences are KGHSH and LQKENI. Deletions cut 4 bases from V and 0 bases from J, with 9 bases between. The CDR3 nucleotides read TGTGCCAGCTCACGTCGAGAGTACCAAGAGACCCAGTACTTC. It yields the protein CASSRREYQETQYF.

CDR3 DNA sequence: TGTGCCAGCAGTGAAGTTCCGGGATATCAGCCCCAGCATTTT. Protein product: CASSEVPGYQPQHF. This chain links TRBV6-5 with TRBJ1-5; D remains unclear. The length of the CDR3 is 14 residues. V gave up 5 bases and J gave up 5 bases, with 13 bases separating them. Germline V gene data show CDR1 as MNHEY and CDR2 as SVGAGI.

The chain links TRBV5-1 to TRBJ2-4; 9 nucleotides agree with TRBD2. From germline, CDR1 is SGHRS and CDR2 YFSETQ. V lost 1 base to trimming and J lost 9 bases; unmatched junction nucleotides: 11. The CDR3 extends over 16 amino acids. For the CDR3, the DNA is TGCGCCAGCAGCTTGTTCCACGCGGGAGGGCCAATCATTCAGTACTTC. Its translation: CASSLFHAGGPIIQYF.

This chain uses TRBV4-1 with TRBJ2-5, with D tentatively TRBD2 (6 bases). Germline V CDR1 and CDR2: MGHRA, YSYEKL. The CDR3 is 13 residues long. Trimming shortened V by 6 bases and J by 5 bases, and 13 bases separated the two germline ends. CDR3 DNA sequence: TGCGCCAGCAGTGCCCTAGCGTTGGAGACCCAGTACTTC. Its translation is CASSALALETQYF.

This clone was observed a few times. The rearrangement joins TRBV2 to TRBJ2-2, with a tentative D call TRBD1 (6 bases). There are 13 residues in the CDR3. Trimming removed 2 bases from V and 8 bases from J, with 9 bases in between. Germline-derived CDR1 and CDR2 are SNHLY and FYNNEI. DNA of the CDR3: TGTGCCAGCAGTGAACGTACAGGGGGGGAGCTGTTTTTT. Amino acid sequence: CASSERTGGELFF.

The chain joins TRBV5-1 to TRBJ1-1, with a possible D match to TRBD1 (6 bases). CDR1 SGHRS and CDR2 YFSETQ come from the germline V gene. Trimming left V 4 bases short and J 1 base short, with 17 bases between. The CDR3 runs 16 residues. CDR3 nucleotides: TGCGCCAGCAGCCTCCGGGACACACTCGGGAACACTGAAGCTTTCTTT. This translates into CASSLRDTLGNTEAFF.

This chain joins TRBV14 and TRBJ2-3; maybe TRBD1 (6 bases). The CDR3 consists of 14 residues. CDR1 SGHDN and CDR2 FVKESK come from the germline V gene. V gave up 4 bases and J gave up 5 bases, with 13 bases separating them. The CDR3 spells CASSPRQVKDTQYF. For the CDR3, the DNA is TGTGCCAGCAGCCCCCGACAGGTCAAAGATACGCAGTATTTT.

The genes are TRBV19 and TRBJ1-1, with D possibly matching TRBD1 (5 bases). Looked up from germline, CDR1 is LNHDA and CDR2 is SQIVND (reference sequence). This CDR3 contains 12 residues. V was pared by 6 bases and J by 7 bases, with 12 bases between. The CDR3 DNA sequence: TGTGCCAGTAGCGACAGTCTGATTGAAGCTTTCTTT. Its translation: CASSDSLIEAFF.

The rearrangement uses TRBV7-9 and TRBJ1-5; tentative D call: TRBD1 (5 bases). The CDR3 contains 13 residues. Trimming left V 3 bases short and J 2 bases short, with 5 bases between. Germline V lookup: CDR1 SEHNR, CDR2 FQNEAQ (reference sequence). CDR3 DNA: TGTGCCAGCAGCTTCAGGGGCAATCAGCCCCAGCATTTT. It codes for CASSFRGNQPQHF. Using reference TRBV7-9 and TRBJ1-5 for the parts outside the CDR3, the full variable domain is DTGVSQNPRHKITKRGQNVTFRCDPISEHNRLYWYRQTLGQGPEFLTYFQNEAQLEKSRLLSDRFSAERPKGSFSTLEIQRTEQGDSAMYLCASSFRGNQPQHFGDGTRLSIL.

This chain uses TRBV5-1 with TRBJ1-6; 8 bases map to TRBD1. The V segment lost 0 bases and the J segment 7 bases; nucleotides outside the gene matches: 6. Looked up from germline, CDR1 is SGHRS and CDR2 is YFSETQ. This CDR3 is built from 16 residues. CDR3 DNA sequence: TGCGCCAGCAGCTTGGGGACGGACAGGGAGAATTCACCCCTCCACTTT. Translating gives CASSLGTDRENSPLHF.